This TCR beta chain comes out of a study of blood T cell repertoires in COVID-19. Assignment of participants to cohorts was predicated upon participant-reported clinical history. Authors' methods: Reference gene primer amplification gave estimated nucleated cell counts. Libraries were prepared by immunoSEQ multiplex PCR; TCRdb keeps only in-frame clonotypes and omits some of them. That table is the source of V, J and clone size, and D and trimming were worked out from the DNA. The sample gives approximately 150,000 clones, roughly 87% of which show up once; roughly 4% is in the top ten. Germline assignment: CDR1 SGHTA and CDR2 FQGNSA. The CDR3 loop spans 14 amino acids. Trimming took off 5 bases at V and 5 bases at J, with 12 bases between the two ends.

The chain links TRBV7-2 to TRBJ2-2; D is perhaps TRBD2 (6 bases). This sequence was found in a middle-aged woman who had been exposed to COVID-19. The sample consisted of PBMCs or T cells enriched from blood (not recorded which). The CDR3 here is CASSRDFRTGELFF. For the CDR3, the DNA is TGTGCCAGCAGCAGGGACTTCCGAACCGGGGAGCTGTTTTTT. Full variable domain (missing parts from reference TRBV7-2 and TRBJ2-2): GAGVSQSPSNKVTEKGKDVELRCDPISGHTALYWYRQSLGQGLEFLIYFQGNSAPDKSGLPSDRFSAERTGGSVSTLTIQRTQQEDSAVYLCASSRDFRTGELFFGEGSRLTVL.